This note documents a single T cell receptor (beta chain) sequence. This clone came up a few times. Its recognized antigen is unknown. Base qualities are not provided; no much larger clone lies one nucleotide away. The data stem from a study of PD-1 blockade in mismatch repair-deficient tumors (dated by TCRdb to 2017 to 2019). Broadly, across the study: Between late 2013 and late 2016, fewer than 90 consecutive patients with approximately 12 mismatch repair-deficient cancer types, all previously treated and progressing, were enrolled in the trial. Tumor-associated T cell clones in the peripheral blood of patients responding to PD-1 blockade were tracked using deep sequencing of TCR CDR3 regions. The research as a whole found: Clones residing in the tumor, which were often undetectable in blood before treatment, expanded quickly after pembrolizumab and then contracted, generally before radiologic responses.

For every enrolled patient, mismatch repair deficiency was confirmed by either polymerase chain reaction or immunohistochemistry. TCR sequencing was carried out for a few patients who responded to pembrolizumab therapy. In the phase II trial, pembrolizumab PD-1 blockade was tested prospectively in advanced mismatch repair-deficient cancers, no matter which tissue of origin the cancers came from. Serial peripheral blood T cell samples were collected before and at multiple times after starting PD-1 blockade. Blood sampling times were expressed in weeks after the first pembrolizumab dose. The library was prepared using the immunoSEQ multiplex PCR assay. TCRdb re-hosts the immuneACCESS table, in-frame sequences only. Its copies lack some clones; in the studies checked, an unresolved V gene accounts for under half of them, and the cause for the rest is not known. This sample gives about 40,000 clones in total; approximately 81% of them show up just once. In total, the top ten clones hold 3.5% to 4% of the sample.

The CDR3, from cysteine to phenylalanine, totals 15 residues. The kept DNA is CDR3 alone, 45 bases in frame from the first base. From V the trimming removes 0 bases and from J it removes 7 bases, while the gene matches leave 4 bases of the junction unaccounted for. According to the germline V gene, CDR1 reads MGHRA and CDR2 reads YSYEKL. The sequencing used peripheral blood, collected 76 weeks after starting pembrolizumab. Recombination joined TRBV4-1 with TRBJ2-1; TRBD2 matches 9 bases in the middle. This TCR was recovered from an adult with mismatch repair-deficient cancer. The sequenced DNA: TGCGCCAGCAGCCAAGATGGGACTAGCTTGAATGAGCAGTTCTTC. Its protein product is CASSQDGTSLNEQFF.